This section outlines one T cell receptor beta chain sequence together with its context. Reverse transcription of 0.5 to 1 ug RNA was performed with random hexamers. TCRdb analysed the immunoSEQ multiplex PCR reads with MiXCR anew, one entry per CDR3 protein. The sample yields roughly 400,000 distinct CDR3 sequences, 85% seen once. This entry belongs to a study of CD8 T cells in Susac syndrome. The TCR was taken from a human donor with multiple sclerosis. The specimen was CD8+ T cells from PBMCs.

DNA for the CDR3: TGCGCCAGCAGTGATGAGGAGCGGGGGCCTAATTACAATGAGCAGTTCTTC. Encoded protein: CASSDEERGPNYNEQFF. This chain links TRBV10-1 with TRBJ2-1, with TRBD2 matching 8 bases. J gave up 4 bases and V 3 bases, and 11 bases lay outside the gene matches. This CDR3 spans 17 amino acids. Germline CDR1 is WNHNN and CDR2 is SYGVQD (reference sequence).